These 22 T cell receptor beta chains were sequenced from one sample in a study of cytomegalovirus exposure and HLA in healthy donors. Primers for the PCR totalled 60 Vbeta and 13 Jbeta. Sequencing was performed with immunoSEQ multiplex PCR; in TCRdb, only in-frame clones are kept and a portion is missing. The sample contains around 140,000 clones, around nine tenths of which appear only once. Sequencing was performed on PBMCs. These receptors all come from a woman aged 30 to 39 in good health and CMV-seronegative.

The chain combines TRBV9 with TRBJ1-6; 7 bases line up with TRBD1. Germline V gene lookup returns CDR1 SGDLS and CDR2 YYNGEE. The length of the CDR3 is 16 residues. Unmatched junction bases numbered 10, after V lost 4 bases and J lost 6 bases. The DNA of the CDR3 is TGTGCCAGCAGCCCCTACGTGACAGGGAGTAATTCACCCCTCCACTTT. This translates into CASSPYVTGSNSPLHF. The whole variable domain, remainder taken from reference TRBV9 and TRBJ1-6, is DSGVTQTPKHLITATGQRVTLRCSPRSGDLSVYWYQQSLDQGLQFLIQYYNGEERAKGNILERFSAQQFPDLHSELNLSSLELGDSALYFCASSPYVTGSNSPLHFGNGTRLTVT.

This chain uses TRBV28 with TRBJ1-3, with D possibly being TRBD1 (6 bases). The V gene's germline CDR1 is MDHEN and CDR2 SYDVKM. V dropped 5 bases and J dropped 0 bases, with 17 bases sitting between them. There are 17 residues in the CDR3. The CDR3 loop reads CASSTYTGFGSGNTIYF. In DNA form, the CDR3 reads TGTGCCAGCAGTACTTATACAGGGTTCGGCTCTGGAAACACCATATATTTT.

CDR3 sequence: CASSLERQGFFSRNEKLFF. The CDR3 bases are TGTGCCAGCAGCTTAGAACGGCAGGGATTCTTCAGCCGGAACGAAAAACTGTTTTTT. The V call is TRBV7-9, the J call TRBJ1-4, with TRBD1 as a possible D gene (5 bases). The germline V gene encodes CDR1 SEHNR and CDR2 FQNEAQ (reference sequence). Trimming took 1 base from V and 8 from J, leaving 26 bases between them. This CDR3 has 19 amino acids. Full variable domain (missing parts from reference TRBV7-9 and TRBJ1-4): DTGVSQNPRHKITKRGQNVTFRCDPISEHNRLYWYRQTLGQGPEFLTYFQNEAQLEKSRLLSDRFSAERPKGSFSTLEIQRTEQGDSAMYLCASSLERQGFFSRNEKLFFGSGTQLSVL.

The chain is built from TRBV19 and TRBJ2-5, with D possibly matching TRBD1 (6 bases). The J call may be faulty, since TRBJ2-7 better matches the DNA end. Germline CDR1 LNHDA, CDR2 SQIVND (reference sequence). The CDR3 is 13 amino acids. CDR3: CASGRQASYEQYF. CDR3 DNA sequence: TGTGCCAGCGGACGACAGGCCTCCTACGAGCAGTACTTC.

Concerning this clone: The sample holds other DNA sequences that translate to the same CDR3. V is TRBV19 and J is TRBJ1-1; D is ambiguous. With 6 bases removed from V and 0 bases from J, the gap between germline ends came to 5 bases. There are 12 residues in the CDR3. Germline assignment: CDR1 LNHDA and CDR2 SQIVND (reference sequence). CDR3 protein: CASSAVNTEAFF. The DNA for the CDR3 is TGTGCCAGTAGCGCAGTGAACACTGAAGCTTTCTTT.

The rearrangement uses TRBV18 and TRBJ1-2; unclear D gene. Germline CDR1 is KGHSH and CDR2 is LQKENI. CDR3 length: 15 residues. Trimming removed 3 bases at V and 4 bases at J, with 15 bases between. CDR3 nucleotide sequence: TGTGCCAGCTCACCCTCGAAGAGGGAAAGCTATGGCTACACCTTC. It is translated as CASSPSKRESYGYTF.

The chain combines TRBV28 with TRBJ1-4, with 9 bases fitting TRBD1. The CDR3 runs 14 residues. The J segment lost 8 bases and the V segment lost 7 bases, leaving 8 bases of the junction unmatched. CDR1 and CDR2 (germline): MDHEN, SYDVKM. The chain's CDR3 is CASTIGQGWEKLFF. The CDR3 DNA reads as TGTGCCAGCACCATCGGACAGGGGTGGGAAAAACTGTTTTTT. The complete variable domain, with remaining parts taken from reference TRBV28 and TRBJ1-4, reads DVKVTQSSRYLVKRTGEKVFLECVQDMDHENMFWYRQDPGLGLRLIYFSYDVKMKEKGDIPEGYSVSREKKERFSLILESASTNQTSMYLCASTIGQGWEKLFFGSGTQLSVL.

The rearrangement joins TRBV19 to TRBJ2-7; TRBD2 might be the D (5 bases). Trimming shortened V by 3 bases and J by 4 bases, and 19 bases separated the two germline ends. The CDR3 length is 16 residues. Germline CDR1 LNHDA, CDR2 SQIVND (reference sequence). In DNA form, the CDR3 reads TGTGCCAGTAGTATGATGGGCGGGCACAAACCTTACGAGCAGTACTTC. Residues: CASSMMGGHKPYEQYF.

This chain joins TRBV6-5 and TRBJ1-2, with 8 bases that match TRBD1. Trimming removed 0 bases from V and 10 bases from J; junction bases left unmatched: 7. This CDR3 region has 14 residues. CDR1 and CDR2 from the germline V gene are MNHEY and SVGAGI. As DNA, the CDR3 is TGTGCCAGCAGTTACTCGGGCGACAGGGGATACTACACCTTC. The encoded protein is CASSYSGDRGYYTF.

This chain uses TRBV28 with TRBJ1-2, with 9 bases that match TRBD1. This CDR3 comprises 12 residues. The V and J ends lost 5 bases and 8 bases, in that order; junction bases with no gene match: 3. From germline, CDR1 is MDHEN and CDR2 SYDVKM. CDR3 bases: TGTGCCAGCAGTGGACAGGGGCTCGGCTACACCTTC. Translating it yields CASSGQGLGYTF.

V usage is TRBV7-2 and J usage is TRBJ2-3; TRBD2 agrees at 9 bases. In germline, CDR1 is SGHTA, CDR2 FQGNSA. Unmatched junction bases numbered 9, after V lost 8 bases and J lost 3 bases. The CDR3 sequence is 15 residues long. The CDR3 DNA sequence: TGTGCCAGCGGGGCTTGGCTAGCGGGAACAGATACGCAGTATTTT. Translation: CASGAWLAGTDTQYF.

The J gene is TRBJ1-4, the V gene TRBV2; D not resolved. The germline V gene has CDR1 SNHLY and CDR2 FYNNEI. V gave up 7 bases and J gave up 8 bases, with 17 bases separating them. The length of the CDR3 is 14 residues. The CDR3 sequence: CASTQRGVTEKLFF. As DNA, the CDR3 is TGTGCCAGCACCCAGAGAGGAGTTACCGAAAAACTGTTTTTT.

The CDR3 DNA sequence: TGTGCCAGCAGGACAGGGGGTCGGGACCCTGAAGCTTTCTTT. Protein: CASRTGGRDPEAFF. The chain joins TRBV27 to TRBJ1-1, with 9 bases aligning to TRBD1. The CDR3 consists of 14 residues. V shed 6 bases and J 6 bases; nucleotides not matched to a gene: 8. Per germline, CDR1 MNHEY and CDR2 SMNVEV (reference sequence).

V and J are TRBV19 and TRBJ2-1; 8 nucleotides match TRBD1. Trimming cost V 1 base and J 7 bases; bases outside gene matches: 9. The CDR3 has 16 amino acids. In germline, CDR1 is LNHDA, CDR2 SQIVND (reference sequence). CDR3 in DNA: TGTGCCAGTAGTATAGGAAGCAGGGGGCTCGCGAATGAGCAGTTCTTC. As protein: CASSIGSRGLANEQFF.

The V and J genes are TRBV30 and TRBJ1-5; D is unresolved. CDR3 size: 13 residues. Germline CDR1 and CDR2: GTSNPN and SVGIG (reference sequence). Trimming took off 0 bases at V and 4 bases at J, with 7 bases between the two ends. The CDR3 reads CAWSVQDNQPQHF. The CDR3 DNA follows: TGTGCCTGGAGTGTGCAGGATAATCAGCCCCAGCATTTT.

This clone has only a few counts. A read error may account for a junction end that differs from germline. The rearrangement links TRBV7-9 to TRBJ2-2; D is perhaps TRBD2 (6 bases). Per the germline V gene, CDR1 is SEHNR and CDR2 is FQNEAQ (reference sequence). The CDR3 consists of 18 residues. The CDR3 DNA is TGTTCCAGCAGCTTAAGGTCATGGTGGGAGGCCACCCCCGGGGAGCTGTTTTTT. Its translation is CSSSLRSWWEATPGELFF.

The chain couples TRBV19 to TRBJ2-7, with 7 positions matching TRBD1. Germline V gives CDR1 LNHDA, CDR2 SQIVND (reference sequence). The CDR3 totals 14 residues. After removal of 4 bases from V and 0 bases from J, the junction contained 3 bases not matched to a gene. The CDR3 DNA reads TGTGCCAGTAGTACTACAGGGGCCTCCTACGAGCAGTACTTC. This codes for CASSTTGASYEQYF.

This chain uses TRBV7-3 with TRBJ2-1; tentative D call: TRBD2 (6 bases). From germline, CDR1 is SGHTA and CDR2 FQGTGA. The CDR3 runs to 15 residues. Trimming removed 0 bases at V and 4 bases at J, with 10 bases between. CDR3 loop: CASSLTGGIYNEQFF. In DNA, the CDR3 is TGTGCCAGCAGCTTAACGGGGGGAATTTACAATGAGCAGTTCTTC.

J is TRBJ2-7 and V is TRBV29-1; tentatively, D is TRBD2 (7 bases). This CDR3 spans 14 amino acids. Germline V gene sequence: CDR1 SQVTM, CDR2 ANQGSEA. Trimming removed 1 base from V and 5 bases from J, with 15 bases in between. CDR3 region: CSVEVGRGTNEQYF. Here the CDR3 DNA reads TGCAGCGTTGAAGTAGGGAGGGGGACGAACGAGCAGTACTTC.

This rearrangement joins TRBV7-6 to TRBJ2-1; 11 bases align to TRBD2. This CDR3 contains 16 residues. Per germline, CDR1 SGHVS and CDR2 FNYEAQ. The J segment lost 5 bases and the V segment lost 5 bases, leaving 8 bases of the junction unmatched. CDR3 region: CASSHIAGGLNNEQFF. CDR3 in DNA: TGTGCCAGCAGCCACATAGCGGGAGGGCTCAACAATGAGCAGTTCTTC. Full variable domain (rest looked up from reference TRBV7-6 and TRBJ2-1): GAGVSQSPRYKVTKRGQDVALRCDPISGHVSLYWYRQALGQGPEFLTYFNYEAQQDKSGLPNDRFSAERPEGSISTLTIQRTEQRDSAMYRCASSHIAGGLNNEQFFGPGTRLTVL.

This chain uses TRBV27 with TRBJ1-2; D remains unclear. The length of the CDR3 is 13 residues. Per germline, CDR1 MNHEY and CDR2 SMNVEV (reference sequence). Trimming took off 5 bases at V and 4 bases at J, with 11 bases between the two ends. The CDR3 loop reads CASSPAGIYGYTF. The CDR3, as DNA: TGTGCCAGCAGTCCCGCCGGGATCTATGGCTACACCTTC.

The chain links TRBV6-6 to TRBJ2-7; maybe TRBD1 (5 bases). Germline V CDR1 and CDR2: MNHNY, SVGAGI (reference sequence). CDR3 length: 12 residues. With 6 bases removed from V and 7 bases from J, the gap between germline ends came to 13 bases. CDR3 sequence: CASSVAGAEQYF. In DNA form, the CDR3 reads TGTGCCAGCAGCGTGGCTGGGGCGGAGCAGTACTTC.